Each of the 28 T cell receptor beta chains below was sequenced from the same sample in a study of vaccination effects on CD4 cells after COVID-19. Antigen-specific CD4+ T cells expanded by the ViraFEST assay with viral peptide pools were then sequenced. Following culture for nine to ten days, CD4+ T cells were isolated. None of the vaccinated had previously contracted SARS-CoV-2, and their nucleocapsid antibodies tested negative. Assay used: immunoSEQ multiplex PCR; TCRdb lists only in-frame clones, some missing. This sample has about 63,000 clones, with approximately 71% found just once. Their antigen targets remain unknown. The specimen comprised CD4+ T cells from PBMCs cultured with HCoV-OC43 spike peptides, sampled before COVID-19 vaccination. Sample subset: HCoV-OC43 spike overlapping peptide pool stimulation. The receptors originated from a human donor who received a COVID-19 vaccine.

This chain uses TRBV18 with TRBJ2-6; the D gene is possibly TRBD2 (5 bases). The CDR3 has 15 residues. Germline CDR1 is KGHSH and CDR2 is LQKENI. V was trimmed by 3 bases and J by 4 bases, leaving 10 bases between them. As DNA, the CDR3 is TGTGCCAGCTCACCGGAGAGGGCCGGGGCCAACGTCCTGACTTTC. This gives the protein CASSPERAGANVLTF.

The chain links TRBV10-1 to TRBJ2-3; a weak D match, TRBD2 (6 bases). Germline V lookup: CDR1 WNHNN, CDR2 SYGVQD (reference sequence). V shed 2 bases and J shed 3 bases, with 12 bases lying between them. The CDR3 runs to 15 residues. CDR3 loop: CASSENDGGTDTQYF. The CDR3 nucleotides read TGCGCCAGCAGTGAGAACGATGGAGGGACAGATACGCAGTATTTT.

The V and J genes are TRBV23-1 and TRBJ2-3; D may match TRBD1 or TRBD2 (6 bases each). TRBV23-1 is marked as an open reading frame, function uncertain. V was clipped by 4 bases and J by 5 bases, with 13 bases between them. CDR3 length: 14 amino acids. CDR3 sequence: CASSRRGRQDTQYF. As DNA, the CDR3 is TGCGCCAGCAGTCGCCGGGGGCGCCAAGATACGCAGTATTTT.

This clone came up a few times. The rearrangement joins TRBV7-9 to TRBJ2-7, with 10 bases identical to TRBD1. The V gene end was trimmed by 3 bases and the J gene end by 6 bases; junction bases not matched to a gene: 5. The germline V gene encodes CDR1 SEHNR and CDR2 FQNEAQ (reference sequence). This CDR3 has 14 residues. The CDR3 here is CASSFGRTGGEQYV. In DNA, the CDR3 is TGTGCCAGCAGCTTCGGGAGGACAGGGGGCGAGCAGTACGTC.

The rearrangement links TRBV7-2 to TRBJ1-5; D call uncertain. Per the germline V gene, CDR1 is SGHTA and CDR2 is FQGNSA. Trimming cost V 8 bases and J 0 bases, with 5 bases left between them. This CDR3 region has 12 residues. This CDR3 reads CASSYSNQPQHF. In nucleotides, the CDR3 is TGTGCCAGCTCATATAGCAATCAGCCCCAGCATTTT.

This sequence joins TRBV18 and TRBJ1-1; D is uncertain. Germline V gives CDR1 KGHSH, CDR2 LQKENI. Trimming cost V 4 bases and J 3 bases, with 15 bases left between them. The CDR3 loop spans 15 amino acids. CDR3 nucleotide sequence: TGTGCCAGCTCACGGCTGACTGGCCAGGACACTGAAGCTTTCTTT. Translated, it gives CASSRLTGQDTEAFF. The full variable domain, rest sourced from reference TRBV18 and TRBJ1-1, is NAGVMQNPRHLVRRRGQEARLRCSPMKGHSHVYWYRQLPEEGLKFMVYLQKENIIDESGMPKERFSAEFPKEGPSILRIQQVVRGDSAAYFCASSRLTGQDTEAFFGQGTRLTVV.

The CDR3 spells CASSYPGSETQYF. CDR3 bases: TGTGCCAGCAGTTACCCAGGTTCGGAGACCCAGTACTTC. The genes are TRBV6-5 and TRBJ2-5; D unresolved. Trimming shortened V by 2 bases and J by 5 bases, and 9 bases separated the two germline ends. The length of the CDR3 is 13 residues. Looked up from germline, CDR1 is MNHEY and CDR2 is SVGAGI.

The rearrangement uses TRBV30 and TRBJ1-1; 10 bases match TRBD1. This CDR3 is 12 amino acids long. The V gene end was trimmed by 2 bases and the J gene end by 11 bases; junction bases not matched to a gene: 5. Germline V CDR1 and CDR2: GTSNPN, SVGIG (reference sequence). The CDR3 DNA reads TGTGCCTGGAGTACAGGGACAGGGGCGGCTTTCTTT. The encoded protein is CAWSTGTGAAFF. Supplemented by reference TRBV30 and TRBJ1-1, the full variable domain reads SQTIHQWPATLVQPVGSPLSLECTVEGTSNPNLYWYRQAAGRGLQLLFYSVGIGQISSEVPQNLSASRPQDRQFILSSKKLLLSDSGFYLCAWSTGTGAAFFGQGTRLTVV.

The chain is built from TRBV4-3 and TRBJ1-2, with 8 bases lining up with TRBD1. CDR1 and CDR2 from the germline V gene are LGHNA and YSLEER. The CDR3 length is 15 residues. Germline trimming cut 3 bases from V and 7 bases from J; bases unmatched to any gene: 10. CDR3 protein: CASSHPGQGAGGYTF. As DNA, the CDR3 is TGCGCCAGCAGCCATCCGGGGCAGGGGGCGGGTGGCTACACCTTC.

V usage is TRBV3-1 (or the pseudogene TRBV3-2) and J usage is TRBJ2-3, with D unresolved. The length of the CDR3 is 14 residues. Looked up from germline, CDR1 is LGHDT and CDR2 is YNNKEL (reference sequence). Trimming cost V 7 bases and J 2 bases, with 13 bases left between them. CDR3 sequence (DNA): TGTGCCAGCACCATTGAAGGTTTCACAGATACGCAGTATTTT. Protein: CASTIEGFTDTQYF.

The rearrangement uses TRBV2 and TRBJ1-2, with D unclear. CDR1 is SNHLY, CDR2 FYNNEI, per germline. Trimming cost V 7 bases and J 4 bases, with 10 bases left between them. There are 12 residues in the CDR3. CDR3 nucleotide sequence: TGTGCCAGCATGGGGTCCCTCTATGGCTACACCTTC. It is translated as CASMGSLYGYTF.

The chain carries TRBV4-1 and TRBJ2-2; 12 bases are a match to TRBD1. The J segment lost 7 bases and the V segment lost 5 bases, leaving 17 bases of the junction unmatched. Germline CDR1 MGHRA, CDR2 YSYEKL. This CDR3 contains 19 residues. The CDR3, as DNA: TGCGCCAGCAGCACAACCCTGTCCGGGACAGGGGGCGTAGTCGGGGAGCTGTTTTTT. As protein: CASSTTLSGTGGVVGELFF.

The chain recombines TRBV4-1 with TRBJ2-7, with D perhaps TRBD1 (5 bases). The CDR3 loop spans 14 amino acids. In germline, CDR1 is MGHRA, CDR2 YSYEKL. V lost 5 bases to trimming and J lost 2 bases, with 13 bases between them. The CDR3 coding sequence is TGCGCCAGCAGCAAGGGGTCCAGCCCCTACGAGCAGTACGTC. Translation: CASSKGSSPYEQYV.

This clone has only a few counts. The chain uses TRBV19 and TRBJ1-5; TRBD1 might be the D (6 bases). Between the trimmed V and J ends, which lost 1 base and 7 bases, there was a span of 8 bases. CDR3 size: 13 residues. Looked up from germline, CDR1 is LNHDA and CDR2 is SQIVND (reference sequence). This CDR3 is CASSIVGGQPQHF. In DNA form, the CDR3 reads TGTGCCAGTAGTATAGTTGGGGGCCAGCCCCAGCATTTT.

This sequence joins TRBV3-1 (or the pseudogene TRBV3-2) and TRBJ2-3, with 9 bases that match TRBD2. The CDR3 length is 19 residues. CDR1 LGHDT and CDR2 YNNKEL come from the germline V gene (reference sequence). J lost 2 bases, V lost 1 base, and 13 bases had no gene match. In DNA form, the CDR3 reads TGTGCCAGCAGCCAAGGCGGGGGGGCGGCCGTACCTCTCACAGATACGCAGTATTTT. It codes for CASSQGGGAAVPLTDTQYF.

The chain links TRBV3-1 (or the pseudogene TRBV3-2) to TRBJ2-3, with TRBD2 matching over 13 bases. Trimming at V came to 1 base and at J to 6 bases, leaving 1 base not matched to a gene. Germline V gene sequence: CDR1 LGHDT, CDR2 YNNKEL (reference sequence). The CDR3 loop spans 15 amino acids. The CDR3 DNA follows: TGTGCCAGCAGCCAAGGGACTAGCGGGGGCGATACGCAGTATTTT. This codes for CASSQGTSGGDTQYF.

This chain links TRBV29-1 with TRBJ1-4; D remains ambiguous. The CDR3 covers 12 residues. Germline V CDR1 and CDR2: SQVTM, ANQGSEA. Trimming removed 5 bases from V and 8 bases from J, with 12 bases in between. CDR3 nucleotide sequence: TGCAGCGTTTCTTTCGGCCAGGAAAAACTGTTTTTT. This sequence encodes CSVSFGQEKLFF.

The V gene is TRBV5-8, the J gene TRBJ2-1; D ambiguous. Trimming left V 0 bases short and J 8 bases short, with 6 bases between. CDR1 is SGHTS and CDR2 is YDEGEE in the germline V gene. CDR3 length equals 12 residues. CDR3 region: CASSLDLYEQFF. The CDR3 bases are TGTGCCAGCAGCTTGGATTTATATGAGCAGTTCTTC.

This chain links TRBV19 with TRBJ1-3; 8 nucleotides line up with TRBD1. Germline trimming cut 5 bases from V and 5 bases from J; bases unmatched to any gene: 11. The CDR3 has 16 residues. The germline V gene encodes CDR1 LNHDA and CDR2 SQIVND (reference sequence). CDR3 bases: TGTGCCAGTAGTCCGAAAGTTGGGACAGGCCGAAACACCATATATTTT. It is translated as CASSPKVGTGRNTIYF.

This clone has a handful of counts. The CDR3 nucleotides read TGTGCCAGCAGCCCCAGCGGGGGGGCCGGTATTGAGCAGTTCTTC. Protein sequence: CASSPSGGAGIEQFF. This sequence joins TRBV7-3 and TRBJ2-1; 10 bases are a match to TRBD2. Germline loops: CDR1 SGHTA, CDR2 FQGTGA. The trim removed 5 bases at V and 9 bases at J, leaving 10 bases unmatched. CDR3 length: 15 amino acids.

This clone was recorded only once. The chain links TRBV27 to TRBJ1-3, with TRBD1 as a possible D gene (5 bases). The germline V and J ends were trimmed by 5 bases and 7 bases, with 12 bases remaining between them. This CDR3 region has 13 residues. Germline CDR1 is MNHEY and CDR2 is SMNVEV (reference sequence). CDR3: CASSPRVSNTIYF. In DNA, the CDR3 is TGTGCCAGCAGTCCCAGGGTCTCGAACACCATATATTTT.

Only one count was recorded for this clone. The rearrangement joins TRBV30 to TRBJ1-2, with D unresolved. The CDR3 runs to 11 residues. The germline gives CDR1 GTSNPN, CDR2 SVGIG (reference sequence). Trimming stripped 3 bases from V and 1 base from J, with 3 bases between. The CDR3 coding sequence is TGTGCCTGGAGGGATAACTATGGCTACACCTTC. Encoded protein: CAWRDNYGYTF.

This clone is a singleton in its sample. The V gene is TRBV5-1, the J gene TRBJ2-6; 8 nucleotides agree with TRBD1. Germline lookup yields CDR1 SGHRS and CDR2 YFSETQ. V was pared by 4 bases and J by 2 bases, with 11 bases of the junction left unmatched. The CDR3 covers 18 residues. The CDR3: CASSLIGQGAAGANVLTF. The CDR3, as DNA: TGCGCCAGCAGCCTGATAGGACAGGGTGCTGCTGGGGCCAACGTCCTGACTTTC.

This clone was picked up a small number of times. The chain is built from TRBV19 and TRBJ1-5; D is uncertain. Germline CDR1 LNHDA, CDR2 SQIVND (reference sequence). The CDR3 totals 13 residues. V gave up 3 bases and J gave up 11 bases, with 14 bases separating them. This chain's CDR3 is CASSISGGVAQHF. The CDR3 DNA sequence: TGTGCCAGTAGTATTTCTGGCGGGGTGGCCCAGCATTTT.

The chain uses TRBV9 and TRBJ2-2, with 8 positions matching TRBD2. CDR3 length: 17 amino acids. The V segment lost 2 bases and the J segment 3 bases; nucleotides outside the gene matches: 9. From germline, CDR1 is SGDLS and CDR2 YYNGEE. CDR3 sequence: CASSVHAGGGDTGELFF. For the CDR3, the DNA is TGTGCCAGCAGCGTTCATGCGGGGGGTGGGGACACCGGGGAGCTGTTTTTT.

This chain links TRBV6-6 with TRBJ1-1; the D gene is possibly TRBD1 (5 bases). The CDR3 has 13 residues. Germline CDR1 is MNHNY and CDR2 is SVGAGI (reference sequence). The V end was cut by 2 bases, the J end by 1 base, with 5 bases between. The DNA for the CDR3 is TGTGCCAGCAGTTACCAGGGGAACACTGAAGCTTTCTTT. It yields the protein CASSYQGNTEAFF.

V is TRBV21-1 and J is TRBJ1-5; the table's D call of TRBD1 was not tested on the DNA. TRBV21-1 is classified as a pseudogene. CDR3 length: 14 residues. The CDR3 is CASIQGGYNQPQHF. CDR3 bases: TGTGCCAGTATCCAGGGGGGCTACAATCAGCCCCAGCATTTT.

This clone has more than one count but fewer than ten. The genes are TRBV6-6 and TRBJ1-5; D unclear. V gave up 6 bases and J gave up 3 bases, with 15 bases separating them. The germline V gene has CDR1 MNHNY and CDR2 SVGAGI (reference sequence). The length of the CDR3 is 15 residues. CDR3 nucleotide sequence: TGTGCCAGCAGCCCTCGGACGACCGTCAATCAGCCCCAGCATTTT. Its translation is CASSPRTTVNQPQHF.